Following are 16 T cell receptor beta chains from one sample sequenced in a study of blood T cell repertoires in COVID-19. Method: immunoSEQ multiplex PCR; TCRdb's copy keeps in-frame clones and lacks some. Of tens of thousands of clones listed, 65% to 85% are singletons. The sample comprised peripheral blood. The receptors derive from a man aged 60 to 69 in a cohort sampled during active COVID-19.

The rearrangement joins TRBV19 to TRBJ1-6; the D is unclear. This CDR3 spans 13 amino acids. The germline gives CDR1 LNHDA, CDR2 SQIVND (reference sequence). V was pared by 7 bases and J by 6 bases, with 10 bases between. The CDR3 region has the DNA TGTGCCAGTACCGGGGAGGGTAATTCACCCCTCCACTTT. It is translated as CASTGEGNSPLHF.

The V and J genes are TRBV24-1 and TRBJ2-5, with 14 bases lining up with TRBD2. CDR1 and CDR2 (germline): KGHDR, SFDVKD. Trimming at V came to 3 bases and at J to 7 bases, leaving 6 bases not matched to a gene. There are 16 residues in the CDR3. DNA of the CDR3: TGTGCCACCAGTGATAGGACTAGCGGGGGGTCCCGGACCCAGTACTTC. This codes for CATSDRTSGGSRTQYF.

The chain joins TRBV5-5 to TRBJ1-3; 7 bases fit TRBD1. Germline V gives CDR1 SGHKS, CDR2 YYEKEE (reference sequence). The length of the CDR3 is 16 residues. V dropped 4 bases and J dropped 4; count of bases not matched to a gene: 11. The CDR3 region is CASSQQTGAGGNTIYF. The DNA for the CDR3 is TGTGCCAGCAGCCAGCAAACAGGGGCCGGAGGAAACACCATATATTTT.

J is TRBJ2-5 and V is TRBV27, with D possibly matching TRBD2 (7 bases). The V end was cut by 2 bases, the J end by 6 bases, with 13 bases between. CDR3 length equals 14 residues. Germline V CDR1 and CDR2: MNHEY, SMNVEV (reference sequence). CDR3 DNA: TGTGCCAGCAGTTTAGGAGGGGGGGGTAAGACCCAGTACTTC. Encoded protein: CASSLGGGGKTQYF.

The genes are TRBV9 and TRBJ2-5, with a possible D match to TRBD2 (5 bases). This CDR3 contains 15 residues. V shed 0 bases and J shed 4 bases, with 13 bases lying between them. The germline V gene has CDR1 SGDLS and CDR2 YYNGEE. In DNA form, the CDR3 reads TGTGCCAGCAGCGTAGGTACGGGAAACACAGAGACCCAGTACTTC. This gives the protein CASSVGTGNTETQYF.

This clone was detected only once. V usage is TRBV12-2 and J usage is TRBJ2-1; TRBD1, the table's D call, lacks a check against the DNA. TRBV12-2 is a documented pseudogene. This CDR3 is built from 15 residues. CDR3 protein: CASRLPPKQDNEQFF. The CDR3 nucleotides are TGTGCAAGTCGCTTGCCCCCGAAGCAGGACAATGAGCAGTTCTTC.

J is TRBJ2-7 and V is TRBV7-3; no reliable D call. The V gene lost 3 bases and the J gene lost 6 bases, with 12 bases spanning the gap. The length of the CDR3 is 13 residues. Germline V lookup: CDR1 SGHTA, CDR2 FQGTGA. The CDR3 reads CASSFTSVGEQYF. The DNA for the CDR3 is TGTGCCAGCAGCTTTACCAGCGTGGGCGAGCAGTACTTC.

The rearrangement links TRBV29-1 to TRBJ2-3, with 9 bases lining up with TRBD2. Looked up from germline, CDR1 is SQVTM and CDR2 is ANQGSEA. This CDR3 contains 14 residues. After removal of 5 bases from V and 5 bases from J, the junction contained 8 bases not matched to a gene. The CDR3 protein is CSVLWRGGGDTQYF. The CDR3 DNA is TGCAGCGTTCTCTGGCGGGGGGGAGGAGATACGCAGTATTTT.

V and J are TRBV28 and TRBJ2-7; 8 bases are a match to TRBD2. The trim removed 3 bases at V and 0 bases at J, leaving 10 bases unmatched. The V gene's germline CDR1 is MDHEN and CDR2 SYDVKM. The CDR3 is 17 residues long. The CDR3 sequence is CASSFGSRAGGSYEQYF. CDR3 nucleotide sequence: TGTGCCAGCAGTTTCGGGAGTCGGGCGGGAGGCTCCTACGAGCAGTACTTC.

This chain joins TRBV7-3 and TRBJ1-3; D may be TRBD1 (6 bases). The CDR3 runs 17 residues. Germline loops: CDR1 SGHTA, CDR2 FQGTGA. V shed 3 bases and J shed 6 bases, with 21 bases lying between them. The CDR3 DNA reads as TGTGCCAGCAGCTTCAATAGCCCTGGGACACCTCAAAACACCATATATTTT. Translating it yields CASSFNSPGTPQNTIYF.

V usage is TRBV15 and J usage is TRBJ1-5; D gene ambiguous. This CDR3 region has 14 residues. Germline V lookup: CDR1 LNHNV, CDR2 YYDKDF (reference sequence). Deletions cut 4 bases from V and 5 bases from J, with 12 bases between. This CDR3 reads CATSKYERDQPQHF. CDR3 DNA sequence: TGTGCCACCAGCAAATATGAGAGGGATCAGCCCCAGCATTTT.

The V gene is TRBV14, the J gene TRBJ2-1, with 9 bases aligning to TRBD2. The V gene end was trimmed by 2 bases and the J gene end by 4 bases; junction bases not matched to a gene: 0. Germline CDR1 is SGHDN and CDR2 is FVKESK. This CDR3 has 14 residues. CDR3 protein: CASSQLAGYNEQFF. For the CDR3, the DNA is TGTGCCAGCAGCCAACTAGCGGGGTACAATGAGCAGTTCTTC.

This clone showed up just a few times. The chain employs TRBV5-8 and TRBJ1-2; weak D call: TRBD1 (5 bases). This CDR3 spans 12 amino acids. Germline lookup yields CDR1 SGHTS and CDR2 YDEGEE. Trimming took 1 base from V and 7 from J, leaving 8 bases between them. The CDR3: CASSLRRGGYTF. The CDR3 DNA follows: TGTGCCAGCAGCTTGAGAAGGGGTGGCTACACCTTC.

V gene TRBV5-4 combines with J gene TRBJ1-1, with 10 positions matching TRBD1. The V gene end was trimmed by 4 bases and the J gene end by 2 bases; junction bases not matched to a gene: 5. The CDR3 is 15 residues long. Germline V lookup: CDR1 SGHNT, CDR2 YYREEE (reference sequence). CDR3 residues: CASSRGQGDNTEAFF. CDR3 sequence (DNA): TGTGCCAGCAGCAGAGGACAGGGGGATAACACTGAAGCTTTCTTT.

The gene calls are TRBV4-1 and TRBJ1-2, with 9 bases that match TRBD1. V shed 1 base, J shed 8 bases, and the junction held 11 bases outside the gene matches. The CDR3 is 16 residues long. Germline V gene sequence: CDR1 MGHRA, CDR2 YSYEKL. The DNA of the CDR3 is TGCGCCAGCAGCCAAGCCCAGGGACAGGGAACCTACGGCTACACCTTC. Protein sequence: CASSQAQGQGTYGYTF.

The rearrangement joins TRBV30 to TRBJ2-7; TRBD2 might be the D (6 bases). In germline, CDR1 is GTSNPN, CDR2 SVGIG (reference sequence). The CDR3 sequence is 12 residues long. V lost 5 bases to trimming and J lost 1 base, with 9 bases between them. The CDR3 sequence is CAWAGSSYEQYF. The DNA for the CDR3 is TGTGCCTGGGCGGGGTCTTCCTACGAGCAGTACTTC.